A selection of T cell receptor beta chains follows, all from one sample in a study of untreated major depressive disorder. Clones were read by immunoSEQ multiplex PCR, and TCRdb kept only the in-frame ones, dropping some. This sample has about 27,000 clones, with about nine tenths found just once. The sequencing sample was made of CD4+ T cells from PBMCs. These receptors were obtained from a woman in her 30s with major depressive disorder. CDR3s include the opening cysteine and the closing phenylalanine or tryptophan. A D gene is named only where the DNA matches it firmly. A clone size is listed for some rows: how often the clone was seen (once, few, many), or a class if it is expanded.

>TRBJ1-2|-|TRBD1|TRBV28
CASSFGTANYGYTF
TGTGCCAGCAGTTTCGGGACAGCTAACTATGGCTACACCTTC
>TRBJ1-1|-|-|TRBV18
CASSQVANTEAFF
TGTGCCAGCTCACAGGTGGCGAACACTGAAGCTTTCTTT
>TRBJ1-1|-|-|TRBV20-1
CSARDMTAFF
TGCAGTGCTAGGGATATGACGGCTTTCTTT
>TRBJ1-1|-|-|TRBV11-2
CASSLGQGNVNTEAFF
TGTGCCAGCAGCTTGGGGCAGGGTAACGTGAACACTGAAGCTTTCTTT
>TRBJ1-2|-|TRBD1|TRBV29-1
CSVGGGDRGPGYGYTF
TGCAGCGTTGGGGGCGGTGACAGGGGCCCGGGCTATGGCTACACCTTC
>TRBJ2-5|once|TRBD2|TRBV5-1
CASSREASGYQETQYF
TGCGCCAGCAGCAGGGAGGCTAGCGGGTACCAAGAGACCCAGTACTTC
>TRBJ1-5|-|-|TRBV9
CASSEGGPSFNQPQHF
TGTGCCAGCAGCGAGGGGGGGCCCTCGTTTAACCAGCCCCAGCATTTT
>TRBJ2-7|-|-|TRBV28
CASRGLSYEQYF
TGTGCCAGCAGGGGACTTTCCTACGAGCAGTACTTC
>TRBJ1-1|-|TRBD1|TRBV12-5
CASGISGGGTEAFF
TGTGCTAGTGGTATCTCAGGGGGGGGGACTGAAGCTTTCTTT
>TRBJ2-3|-|TRBD1|TRBV19
CASSPQRTGTTDTQYF
TGTGCCAGTAGTCCTCAACGGACAGGCACCACAGATACGCAGTATTTT
>TRBJ2-7|-|-|TRBV11-2
CASSAGQLSYEQYF
TGTGCCAGCAGCGCGGGACAGCTCTCCTACGAGCAGTACTTC
>TRBJ1-2|-|-|TRBV7-9
CASSPTRGPQDGYTF
TGTGCCAGCAGCCCAACGCGGGGGCCTCAGGATGGCTACACCTTC
>TRBJ1-6|-|TRBD1|TRBV5-1
CASSLDGTGPKSPLHF
TGCGCCAGCAGCTTGGACGGGACAGGGCCCAAGTCACCCCTCCACTTT
>TRBJ2-1|-|TRBD2|TRBV2
CASSFLLAGANEQFF
TGTGCCAGCAGCTTTTTACTAGCGGGAGCCAATGAGCAGTTCTTC
>TRBJ1-2|-|-|TRBV2
CASTPIGGILGYTF
TGTGCCAGCACTCCGATTGGCGGGATTCTCGGCTACACCTTC
>TRBJ1-5|-|-|TRBV10-3
CAAVGGDSNQPQHF
TGTGCCGCCGTAGGGGGTGATAGCAATCAGCCCCAGCATTTT
>TRBJ2-2|-|-|TRBV5-1
CASSTTANTGELFF
TGCGCCAGCAGTACGACTGCGAACACCGGGGAGCTGTTTTTT
>TRBJ2-5|-|-|TRBV14
CASSQVGPGTQETQYF
TGTGCCAGCAGCCAAGTGGGTCCAGGGACCCAAGAGACCCAGTACTTC
>TRBJ2-7|-|TRBD2|TRBV11-3
CASSPSSGRTYEQYF
TGTGCCAGCAGCCCCTCGAGCGGGAGAACCTACGAGCAGTACTTC
>TRBJ2-5|-|-|TRBV4-1
CASRPPGEVKTQYF
TGCGCCAGCAGGCCGCCGGGGGAGGTAAAGACCCAGTACTTC
>TRBJ2-3|-|-|TRBV27
CASSLELGTQYF
TGTGCCAGCAGTTTAGAATTGGGTACGCAGTATTTT
>TRBJ2-1|-|-|TRBV7-3
CASSLRSAGLNEQFF
TGTGCCAGCAGCTTAAGGTCGGCAGGGCTCAATGAGCAGTTCTTC